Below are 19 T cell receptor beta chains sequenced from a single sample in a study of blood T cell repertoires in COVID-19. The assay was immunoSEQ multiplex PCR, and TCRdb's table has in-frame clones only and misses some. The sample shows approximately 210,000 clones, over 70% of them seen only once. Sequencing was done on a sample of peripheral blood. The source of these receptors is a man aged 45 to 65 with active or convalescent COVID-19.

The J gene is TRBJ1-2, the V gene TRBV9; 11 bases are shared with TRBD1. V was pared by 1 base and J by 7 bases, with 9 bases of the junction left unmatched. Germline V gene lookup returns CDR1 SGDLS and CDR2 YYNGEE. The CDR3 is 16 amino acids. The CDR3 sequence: CASSVRDRGSGSGYTF. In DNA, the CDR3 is TGTGCCAGCAGCGTAAGGGACAGGGGGTCTGGTTCTGGCTACACCTTC.

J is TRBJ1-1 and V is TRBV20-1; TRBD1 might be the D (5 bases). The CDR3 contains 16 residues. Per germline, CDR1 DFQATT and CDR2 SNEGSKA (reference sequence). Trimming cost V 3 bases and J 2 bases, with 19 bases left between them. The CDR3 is CSASPPVTVPNTEAFF. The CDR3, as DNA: TGCAGTGCTAGTCCCCCCGTGACAGTCCCAAACACTGAAGCTTTCTTT.

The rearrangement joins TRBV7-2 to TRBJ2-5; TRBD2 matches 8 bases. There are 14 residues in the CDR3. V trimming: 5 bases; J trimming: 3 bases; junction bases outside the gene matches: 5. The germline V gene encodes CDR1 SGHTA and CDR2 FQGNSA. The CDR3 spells CASSPGLAEETQYF. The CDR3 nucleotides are TGTGCCAGCAGCCCTGGACTAGCAGAAGAGACCCAGTACTTC.

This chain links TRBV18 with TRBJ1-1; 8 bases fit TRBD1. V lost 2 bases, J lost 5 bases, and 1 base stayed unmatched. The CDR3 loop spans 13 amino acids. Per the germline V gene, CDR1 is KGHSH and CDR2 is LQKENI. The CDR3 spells CASSPGQGTEAFF. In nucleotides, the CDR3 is TGTGCCAGCTCACCAGGACAGGGTACTGAAGCTTTCTTT. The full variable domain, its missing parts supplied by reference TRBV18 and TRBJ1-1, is NAGVMQNPRHLVRRRGQEARLRCSPMKGHSHVYWYRQLPEEGLKFMVYLQKENIIDESGMPKERFSAEFPKEGPSILRIQQVVRGDSAAYFCASSPGQGTEAFFGQGTRLTVV.

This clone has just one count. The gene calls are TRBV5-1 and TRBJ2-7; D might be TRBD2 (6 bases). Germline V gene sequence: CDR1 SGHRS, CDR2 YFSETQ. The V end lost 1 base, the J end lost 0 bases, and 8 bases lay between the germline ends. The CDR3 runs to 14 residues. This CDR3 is CASSLLGGSYEQYF. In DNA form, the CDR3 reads TGCGCCAGCAGCTTGCTGGGGGGCTCCTACGAGCAGTACTTC.

The CDR3 coding sequence is TGTGCCAGCAGCTTGGAAGGGGTTTATACTGAAGCTTTCTTT. Encoded protein: CASSLEGVYTEAFF. The chain has TRBV5-6 and TRBJ1-1; TRBD1 is a possible D gene (5 bases). Trimming left V 0 bases short and J 5 bases short, with 11 bases between. The CDR3 is 14 residues long. The germline gives CDR1 SGHDT, CDR2 YYEEEE.

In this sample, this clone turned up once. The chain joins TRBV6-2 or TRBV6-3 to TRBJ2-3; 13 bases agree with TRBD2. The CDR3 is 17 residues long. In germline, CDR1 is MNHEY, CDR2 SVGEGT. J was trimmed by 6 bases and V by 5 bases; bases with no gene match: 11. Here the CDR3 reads CASSRQLAGGPGDTQYF. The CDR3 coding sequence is TGTGCCAGCAGTCGCCAACTAGCGGGGGGGCCGGGGGATACGCAGTATTTT.

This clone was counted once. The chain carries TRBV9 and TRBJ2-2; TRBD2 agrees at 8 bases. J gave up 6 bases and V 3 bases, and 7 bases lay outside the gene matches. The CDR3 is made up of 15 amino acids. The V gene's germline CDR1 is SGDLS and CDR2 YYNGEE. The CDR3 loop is CASSDAGGGAGELFF. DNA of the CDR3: TGTGCCAGCAGCGACGCGGGGGGAGGGGCCGGGGAGCTGTTTTTT.

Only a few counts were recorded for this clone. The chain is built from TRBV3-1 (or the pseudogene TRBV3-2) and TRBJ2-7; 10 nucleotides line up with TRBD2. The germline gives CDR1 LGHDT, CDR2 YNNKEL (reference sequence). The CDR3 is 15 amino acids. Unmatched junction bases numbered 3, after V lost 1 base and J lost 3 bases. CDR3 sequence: CASSQGTSGIYEQYF. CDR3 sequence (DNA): TGTGCCAGCAGCCAAGGAACTAGCGGGATCTACGAGCAGTACTTC.

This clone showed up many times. The CDR3 bases are TGTGCCATCAGTGAGTCCAAGGGCGGGGCCTCTGGAAACACCATATATTTT. It specifies CAISESKGGASGNTIYF. The J gene is TRBJ1-3, the V gene TRBV10-3; perhaps TRBD1 as D (5 bases). Germline values: CDR1 ENHRY, CDR2 SYGVKD. V lost 0 bases to trimming and J lost 0 bases, with 12 bases between them. There are 17 residues in the CDR3.

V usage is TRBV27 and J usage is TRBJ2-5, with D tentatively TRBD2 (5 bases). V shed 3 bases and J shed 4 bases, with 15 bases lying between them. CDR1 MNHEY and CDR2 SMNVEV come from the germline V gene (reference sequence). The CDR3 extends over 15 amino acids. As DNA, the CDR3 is TGTGCCAGCAGTTTCCGGGGAATTACGCGAGAGACCCAGTACTTC. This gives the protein CASSFRGITRETQYF.

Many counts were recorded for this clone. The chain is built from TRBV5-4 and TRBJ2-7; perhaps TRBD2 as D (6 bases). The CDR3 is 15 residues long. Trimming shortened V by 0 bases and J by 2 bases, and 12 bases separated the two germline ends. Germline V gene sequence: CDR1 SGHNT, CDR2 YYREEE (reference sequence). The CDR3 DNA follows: TGTGCCAGCAGCTTGGGAGGAGGGCTTACCTACGAGCAGTACTTC. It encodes CASSLGGGLTYEQYF.

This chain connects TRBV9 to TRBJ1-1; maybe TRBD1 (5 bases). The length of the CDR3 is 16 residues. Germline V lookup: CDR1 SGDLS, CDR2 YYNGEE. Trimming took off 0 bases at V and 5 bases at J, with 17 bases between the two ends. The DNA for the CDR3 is TGTGCCAGCAGCGTAGGGCGGGACCGGATAGGTACTGAAGCTTTCTTT. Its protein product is CASSVGRDRIGTEAFF.

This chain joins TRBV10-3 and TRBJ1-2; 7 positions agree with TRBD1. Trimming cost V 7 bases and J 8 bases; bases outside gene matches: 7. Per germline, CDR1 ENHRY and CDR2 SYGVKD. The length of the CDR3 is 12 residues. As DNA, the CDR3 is TGTGCCATCATTGGACAGGTCGGAGGCTACACCTTC. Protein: CAIIGQVGGYTF.

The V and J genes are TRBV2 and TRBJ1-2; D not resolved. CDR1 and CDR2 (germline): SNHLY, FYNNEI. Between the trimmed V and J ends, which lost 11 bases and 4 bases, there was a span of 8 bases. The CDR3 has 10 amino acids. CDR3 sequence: CAGRFYGYTF. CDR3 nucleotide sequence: TGTGCCGGGCGTTTCTATGGCTACACCTTC.

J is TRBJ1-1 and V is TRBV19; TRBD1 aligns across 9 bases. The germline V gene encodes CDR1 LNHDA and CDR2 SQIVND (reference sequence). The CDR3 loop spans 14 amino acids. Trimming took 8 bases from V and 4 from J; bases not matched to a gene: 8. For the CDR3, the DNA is TGTGCCAGTCAGAGGACAGGGGTGGGCACTGAAGCTTTCTTT. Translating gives CASQRTGVGTEAFF.

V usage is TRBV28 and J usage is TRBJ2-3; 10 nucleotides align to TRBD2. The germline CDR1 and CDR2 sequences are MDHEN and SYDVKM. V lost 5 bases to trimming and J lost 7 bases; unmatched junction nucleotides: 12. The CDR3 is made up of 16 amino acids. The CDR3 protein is CASSPWTSGGPNTQYF. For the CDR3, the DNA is TGTGCCAGCAGTCCATGGACTAGCGGTGGGCCGAATACGCAGTATTTT.

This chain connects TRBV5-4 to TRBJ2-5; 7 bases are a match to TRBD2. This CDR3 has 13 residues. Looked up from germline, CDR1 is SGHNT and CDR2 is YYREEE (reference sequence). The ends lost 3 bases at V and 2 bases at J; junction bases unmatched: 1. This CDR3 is CASSWGGQETQYF. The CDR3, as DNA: TGTGCCAGCAGCTGGGGGGGACAAGAGACCCAGTACTTC.

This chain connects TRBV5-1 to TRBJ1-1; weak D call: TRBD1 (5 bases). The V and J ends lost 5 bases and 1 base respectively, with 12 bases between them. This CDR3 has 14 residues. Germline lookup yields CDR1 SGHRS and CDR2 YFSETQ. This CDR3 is CASSSGMANTEAFF. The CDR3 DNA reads TGCGCCAGCAGTTCAGGGATGGCGAACACTGAAGCTTTCTTT.